This TCR beta chain was identified during a study of blood T cell repertoires in COVID-19. This table comes from immunoSEQ multiplex PCR, and its TCRdb copy is limited to in-frame clones, with some not included. The repertoire holds 110,000 to 150,000 clones, with 88% as singletons. The CDR3 extends over 17 amino acids. In germline, CDR1 is SEHNR, CDR2 FQNEAQ (reference sequence). V was pared by 1 base and J by 3 bases, with 13 bases between. The source is a woman aged 45 to 65 with acute or convalescent COVID-19. The chain has TRBV7-9 and TRBJ1-6; perhaps TRBD1 as D (6 bases). The specimen sequenced was peripheral blood. CDR3: CASSLGTGISYNSPLHF. The DNA for the CDR3 is TGTGCCAGCAGCTTAGGTACAGGGATTAGCTATAATTCACCCCTCCACTTT.